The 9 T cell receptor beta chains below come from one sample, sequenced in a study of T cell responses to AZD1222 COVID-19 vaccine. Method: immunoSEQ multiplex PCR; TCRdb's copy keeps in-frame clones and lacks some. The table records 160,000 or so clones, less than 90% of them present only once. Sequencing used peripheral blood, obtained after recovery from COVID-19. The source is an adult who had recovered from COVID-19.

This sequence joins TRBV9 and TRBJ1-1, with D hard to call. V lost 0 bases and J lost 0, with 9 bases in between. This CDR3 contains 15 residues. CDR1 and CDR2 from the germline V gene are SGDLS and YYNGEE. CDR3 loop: CASSVAVTMNTEAFF. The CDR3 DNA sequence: TGTGCCAGCAGCGTAGCGGTGACTATGAACACTGAAGCTTTCTTT. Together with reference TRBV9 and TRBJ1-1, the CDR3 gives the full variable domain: DSGVTQTPKHLITATGQRVTLRCSPRSGDLSVYWYQQSLDQGLQFLIQYYNGEERAKGNILERFSAQQFPDLHSELNLSSLELGDSALYFCASSVAVTMNTEAFFGQGTRLTVV.

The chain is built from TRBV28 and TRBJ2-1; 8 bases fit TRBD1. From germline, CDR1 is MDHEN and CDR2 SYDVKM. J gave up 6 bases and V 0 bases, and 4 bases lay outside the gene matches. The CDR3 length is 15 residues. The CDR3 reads CASSLWAGGGNEQFF. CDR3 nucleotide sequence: TGTGCCAGCAGTTTATGGGCAGGGGGCGGCAATGAGCAGTTCTTC.

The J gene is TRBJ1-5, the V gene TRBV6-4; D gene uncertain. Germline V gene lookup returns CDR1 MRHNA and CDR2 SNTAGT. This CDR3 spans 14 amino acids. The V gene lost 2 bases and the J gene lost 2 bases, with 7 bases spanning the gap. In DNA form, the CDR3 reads TGTGCCAGCAGTGACAGGGCGGGCAATCAGCCCCAGCATTTT. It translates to CASSDRAGNQPQHF.

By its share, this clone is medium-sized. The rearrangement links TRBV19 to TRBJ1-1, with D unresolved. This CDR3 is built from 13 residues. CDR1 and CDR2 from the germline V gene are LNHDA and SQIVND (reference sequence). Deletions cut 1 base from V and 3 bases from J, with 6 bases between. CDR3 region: CASSIVSHTEAFF. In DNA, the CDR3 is TGTGCCAGTAGTATAGTAAGTCACACTGAAGCTTTCTTT.

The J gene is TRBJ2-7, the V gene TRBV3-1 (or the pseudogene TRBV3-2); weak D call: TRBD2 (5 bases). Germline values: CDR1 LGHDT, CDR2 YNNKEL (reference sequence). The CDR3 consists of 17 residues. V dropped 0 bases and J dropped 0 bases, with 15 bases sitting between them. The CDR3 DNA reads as TGTGCCAGCAGCCAAGAGGGCCCTGGACTCGGCTCCTACGAGCAGTACTTC. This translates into CASSQEGPGLGSYEQYF.

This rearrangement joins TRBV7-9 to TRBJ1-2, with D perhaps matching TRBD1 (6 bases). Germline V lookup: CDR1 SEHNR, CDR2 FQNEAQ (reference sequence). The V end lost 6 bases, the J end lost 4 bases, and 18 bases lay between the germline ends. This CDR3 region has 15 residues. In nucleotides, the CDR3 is TGTGCCAGCAGGGCAGGGGACCTTCCCATCTATGGCTACACCTTC. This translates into CASRAGDLPIYGYTF.

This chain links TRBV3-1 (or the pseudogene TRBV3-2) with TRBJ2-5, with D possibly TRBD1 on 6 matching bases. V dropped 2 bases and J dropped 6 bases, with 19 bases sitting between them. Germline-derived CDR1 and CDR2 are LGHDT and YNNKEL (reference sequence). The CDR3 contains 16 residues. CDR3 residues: CASSQLGEGVWKTQYF. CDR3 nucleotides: TGTGCCAGCAGCCAACTTGGAGAGGGGGTGTGGAAGACCCAGTACTTC.

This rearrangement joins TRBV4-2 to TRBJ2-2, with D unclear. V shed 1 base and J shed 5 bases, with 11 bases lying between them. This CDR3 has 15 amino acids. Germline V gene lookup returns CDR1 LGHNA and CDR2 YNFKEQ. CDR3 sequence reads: CASSQASTLTGELFF. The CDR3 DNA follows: TGTGCCAGCAGCCAAGCATCGACATTAACCGGGGAGCTGTTTTTT.

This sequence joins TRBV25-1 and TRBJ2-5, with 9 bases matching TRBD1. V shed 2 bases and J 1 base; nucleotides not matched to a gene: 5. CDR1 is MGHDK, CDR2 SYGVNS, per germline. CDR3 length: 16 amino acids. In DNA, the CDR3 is TGTGCCAGCAGTGAAGTGGGACAGGGCACCCAAGAGACCCAGTACTTC. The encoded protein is CASSEVGQGTQETQYF.